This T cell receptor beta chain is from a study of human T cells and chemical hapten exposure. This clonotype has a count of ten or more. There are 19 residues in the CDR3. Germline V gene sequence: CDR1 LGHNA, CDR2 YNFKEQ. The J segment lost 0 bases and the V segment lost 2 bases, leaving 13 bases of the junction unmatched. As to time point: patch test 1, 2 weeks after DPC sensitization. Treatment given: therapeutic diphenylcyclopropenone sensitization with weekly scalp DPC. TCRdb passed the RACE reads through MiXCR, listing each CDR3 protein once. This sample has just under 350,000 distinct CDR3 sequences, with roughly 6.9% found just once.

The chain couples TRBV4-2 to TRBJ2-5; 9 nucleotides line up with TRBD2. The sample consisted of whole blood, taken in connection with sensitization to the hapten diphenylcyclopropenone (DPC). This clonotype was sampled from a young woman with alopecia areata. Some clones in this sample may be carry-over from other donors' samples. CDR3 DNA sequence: TGTGCCAGCAGCCAACACCAGGGGACAGCGGGGGGCAACCAAGAGACCCAGTACTTC. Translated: CASSQHQGTAGGNQETQYF.